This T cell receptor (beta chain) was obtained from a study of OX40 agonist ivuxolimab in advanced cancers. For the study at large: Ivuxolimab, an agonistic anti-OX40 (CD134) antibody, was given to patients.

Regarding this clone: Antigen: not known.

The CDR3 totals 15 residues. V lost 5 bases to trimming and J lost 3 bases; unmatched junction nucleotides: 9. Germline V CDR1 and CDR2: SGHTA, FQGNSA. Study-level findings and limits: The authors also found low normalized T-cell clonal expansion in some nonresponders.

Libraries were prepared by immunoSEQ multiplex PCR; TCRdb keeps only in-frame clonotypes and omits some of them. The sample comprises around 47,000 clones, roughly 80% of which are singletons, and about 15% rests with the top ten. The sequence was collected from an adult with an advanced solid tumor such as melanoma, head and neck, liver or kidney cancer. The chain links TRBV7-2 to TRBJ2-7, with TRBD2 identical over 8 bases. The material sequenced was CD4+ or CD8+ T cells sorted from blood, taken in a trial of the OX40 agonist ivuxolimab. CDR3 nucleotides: TGTGCCAGCAGCCCGTATATAGCGGGATTCTACGAGCAGTACTTC. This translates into CASSPYIAGFYEQYF.